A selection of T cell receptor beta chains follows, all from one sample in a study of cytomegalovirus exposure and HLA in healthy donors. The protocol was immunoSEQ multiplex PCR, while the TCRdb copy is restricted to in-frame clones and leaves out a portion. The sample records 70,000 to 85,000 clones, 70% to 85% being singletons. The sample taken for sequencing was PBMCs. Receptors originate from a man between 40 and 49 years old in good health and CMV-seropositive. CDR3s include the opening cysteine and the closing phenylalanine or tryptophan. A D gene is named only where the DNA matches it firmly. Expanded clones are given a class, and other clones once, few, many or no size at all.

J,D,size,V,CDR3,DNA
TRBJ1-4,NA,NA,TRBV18,CASSPDRLATNEKLFF,TGTGCCAGCTCACCCGACAGACTTGCAACTAATGAAAAACTGTTTTTT
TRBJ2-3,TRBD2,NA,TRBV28,CASSLSGSKSTDTQYF,TGTGCCAGCAGCCTTAGCGGGAGTAAGAGCACAGATACGCAGTATTTT
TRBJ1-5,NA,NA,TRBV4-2,CASSQALEQPQHF,TGTGCCAGCAGCCAAGCTTTAGAGCAGCCCCAGCATTTT
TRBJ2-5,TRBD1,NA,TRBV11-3,CASSFGQGETQYF,TGTGCCAGCAGCTTCGGACAGGGGGAGACCCAGTACTTC
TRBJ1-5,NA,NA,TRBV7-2,CASSFHKGSFSNQPQHF,TGTGCCAGCAGCTTCCATAAGGGGTCTTTTAGCAATCAGCCCCAGCATTTT
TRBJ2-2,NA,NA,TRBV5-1,CASSLRQGGTGELFF,TGCGCCAGCAGCTTGCGGCAGGGTGGCACCGGGGAGCTGTTTTTT
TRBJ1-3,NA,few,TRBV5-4,CASSPAGGASGNTIYF,TGTGCCAGCAGCCCGGCCGGAGGGGCTAGTGGAAACACCATATATTTT
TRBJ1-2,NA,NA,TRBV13,CASSAYGQDNYGYTF,TGTGCCAGCAGCGCCTATGGTCAGGATAACTATGGCTACACCTTC
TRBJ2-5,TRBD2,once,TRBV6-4,CASSEGAGGQETQYF,TGTGCCAGCAGTGAAGGAGCGGGAGGGCAAGAGACCCAGTACTTC
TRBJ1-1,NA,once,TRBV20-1,CSAPAETEAFF,TGCAGTGCTCCCGCGGAAACTGAAGCTTTCTTT
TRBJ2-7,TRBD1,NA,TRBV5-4,CASSLEGAGYEQYF,TGTGCCAGCAGCTTGGAGGGGGCAGGCTACGAGCAGTACTTC
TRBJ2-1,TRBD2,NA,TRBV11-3,CASSAGLAGGQEQFF,TGTGCCAGCAGCGCCGGACTAGCGGGGGGTCAGGAGCAGTTCTTC
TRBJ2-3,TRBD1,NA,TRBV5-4,CASSLPGQGTDTQYF,TGTGCCAGCAGCTTGCCGGGACAGGGAACAGATACGCAGTATTTT
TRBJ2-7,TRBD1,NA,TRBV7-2,CASSTDRGSYEQYF,TGTGCCAGCAGCACGGACAGGGGCTCCTACGAGCAGTACTTC
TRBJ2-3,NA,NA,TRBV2,CASSEATRFTDTQYF,TGTGCCAGCAGTGAAGCGACTCGGTTCACAGATACGCAGTATTTT
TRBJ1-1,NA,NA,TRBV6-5,CASSYSTQVRAEAFF,TGTGCCAGCAGTTACTCGACACAGGTTCGGGCTGAAGCTTTCTTT
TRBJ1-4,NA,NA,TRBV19,CASSGSGEAEKLFF,TGTGCCAGTAGTGGTTCGGGGGAGGCCGAAAAACTGTTTTTT
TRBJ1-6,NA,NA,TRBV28,CASSLGETSDSPLHF,TGTGCCAGCAGTTTAGGGGAAACTAGCGATTCACCCCTCCACTTT
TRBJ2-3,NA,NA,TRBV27,CASKSPPLSDTQYF,TGTGCCAGCAAGAGTCCTCCCCTCTCAGATACGCAGTATTTT
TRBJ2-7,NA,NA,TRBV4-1,CASSQDQGTSREQYF,TGCGCCAGCAGCCAAGATCAGGGAACCTCGAGGGAGCAGTACTTC
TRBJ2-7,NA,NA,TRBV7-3,CASSLTSLSEQYF,TGTGCCAGCAGCTTAACTTCCCTCAGCGAGCAGTACTTC
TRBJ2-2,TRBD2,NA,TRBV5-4,CASSKEMTSGRAAGELFF,TGTGCCAGCAGCAAAGAAATGACTAGCGGGAGGGCTGCCGGGGAGCTGTTTTTT
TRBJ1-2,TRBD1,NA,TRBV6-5,CASSRDRRYGYTF,TGTGCCAGCAGTCGGGACAGAAGATATGGCTACACCTTC
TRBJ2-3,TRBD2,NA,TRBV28,CASSTAAGDPDTQYF,TGTGCCAGCAGCACGGCAGCGGGAGACCCAGATACGCAGTATTTT
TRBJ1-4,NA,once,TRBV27,CASSSRGREKLFF,TGTGCCAGCAGTTCCCGGGGAAGAGAAAAACTGTTTTTT
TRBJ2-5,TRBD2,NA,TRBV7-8,CASSQNSGGEETQYF,TGTGCCAGCAGCCAAAACAGCGGGGGGGAGGAGACCCAGTACTTC
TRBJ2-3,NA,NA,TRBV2,CASSAGVTDTQYF,TGTGCCAGCAGTGCGGGGGTCACAGATACGCAGTATTTT
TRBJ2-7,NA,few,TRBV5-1,CASSLTGGGFYEQYF,TGCGCCAGCAGCTTGACAGGGGGGGGATTCTACGAGCAGTACTTC
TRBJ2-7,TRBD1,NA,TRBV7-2,CASSLEQGSYEQYF,TGTGCCAGCAGCTTAGAACAGGGGAGCTACGAGCAGTACTTC
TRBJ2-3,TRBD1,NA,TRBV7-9,CASSLGTGWHTQYF,TGTGCCAGCAGCCTCGGGACAGGGTGGCATACGCAGTATTTT
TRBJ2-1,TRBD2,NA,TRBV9,CASSAGTSGSSYNEQFF,TGTGCCAGCAGCGCCGGGACTAGCGGGAGCTCCTACAATGAGCAGTTCTTC
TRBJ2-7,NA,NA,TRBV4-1,CASSQEGLTDNEQYF,TGCGCCAGCAGCCAAGAGGGACTTACAGACAACGAGCAGTACTTC
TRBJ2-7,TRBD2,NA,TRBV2,CASEASGPRSSYEQYF,TGTGCCAGCGAGGCTAGCGGGCCAAGGAGCTCCTACGAGCAGTACTTC
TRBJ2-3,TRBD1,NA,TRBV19,CASIPTGGQGLDTQYF,TGTGCCAGTATTCCTACTGGGGGACAGGGTCTAGATACGCAGTATTTT
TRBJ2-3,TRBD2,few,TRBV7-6,CASSPAGGLTDTQYF,TGTGCCAGCAGTCCAGCGGGGGGTCTCACAGATACGCAGTATTTT
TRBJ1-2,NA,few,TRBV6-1,CASNLGGMRYYGYTF,TGTGCCAGCAACCTAGGGGGTATGAGGTACTATGGCTACACCTTC
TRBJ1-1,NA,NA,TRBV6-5,CASSYSRDTEAFF,TGTGCCAGCAGTTACAGTCGGGACACTGAAGCTTTCTTT
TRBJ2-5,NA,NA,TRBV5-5,CASSRAGGEETQYF,TGTGCCAGCAGCAGAGCCGGGGGAGAAGAGACCCAGTACTTC
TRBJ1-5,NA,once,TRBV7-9,CAGDTGRDQPQHF,TGTGCCGGAGATACAGGGAGGGATCAGCCCCAGCATTTT
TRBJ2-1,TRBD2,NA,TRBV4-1,CASSQEVAGLGEQFF,TGCGCCAGCAGCCAAGAAGTAGCGGGATTGGGGGAGCAGTTCTTC
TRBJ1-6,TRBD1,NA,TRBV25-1,CASSTTPGQGKGSPLHF,TGTGCCAGCAGTACTACCCCAGGACAGGGTAAAGGGTCACCCCTCCACTTT
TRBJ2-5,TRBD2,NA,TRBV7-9,CASSLAGREGETQYF,TGTGCCAGCAGCTTAGCGGGACGGGAGGGAGAGACCCAGTACTTC
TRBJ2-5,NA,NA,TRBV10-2,CASSRGQHQETQYF,TGCGCCAGCAGTCGAGGACAGCACCAAGAGACCCAGTACTTC
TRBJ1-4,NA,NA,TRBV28,CASSLYGGVNEKLFF,TGTGCCAGCAGTTTATATGGAGGAGTTAATGAAAAACTGTTTTTT
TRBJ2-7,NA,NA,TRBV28,CASGTRSPYEQYF,TGTGCCAGTGGGACTCGCTCCCCCTACGAGCAGTACTTC
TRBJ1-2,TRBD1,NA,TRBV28,CASSIGTVAGYTF,TGTGCCAGCAGTATCGGGACAGTCGCGGGCTACACCTTC
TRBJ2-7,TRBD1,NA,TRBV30,CAWGYRDRSLGEQYF,TGTGCCTGGGGGTACCGGGACAGGAGCTTGGGTGAGCAGTACTTC
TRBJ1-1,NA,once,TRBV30,CAWSVSLNTEAFF,TGTGCCTGGAGTGTTTCATTGAACACTGAAGCTTTCTTT
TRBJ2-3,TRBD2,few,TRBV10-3,CAISDDSGTPDTQYF,TGTGCCATCAGTGATGATAGCGGGACCCCGGATACGCAGTATTTT
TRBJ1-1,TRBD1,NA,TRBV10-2,CASGQGRLNTEAFF,TGCGCCAGCGGACAGGGACGGTTGAACACTGAAGCTTTCTTT
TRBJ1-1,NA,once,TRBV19,CASSGTSTEAFF,TGTGCCAGTAGCGGGACATCCACTGAAGCTTTCTTT
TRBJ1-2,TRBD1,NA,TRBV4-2,CASSQGDSTSGYTF,TGTGCCAGCAGCCAGGGGGACAGTACTAGTGGCTACACCTTC
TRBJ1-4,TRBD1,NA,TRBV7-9,CASSAWDRWGEKLFF,TGTGCCAGCAGCGCCTGGGACAGGTGGGGAGAAAAACTGTTTTTT
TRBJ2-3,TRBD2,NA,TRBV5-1,CASRAGSGGGPTDTQYF,TGCGCCAGCAGAGCCGGAAGCGGGGGGGGCCCCACAGATACGCAGTATTTT
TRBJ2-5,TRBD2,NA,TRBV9,CASSVRGRGGQETQYF,TGTGCCAGCAGCGTAAGGGGGCGGGGGGGACAAGAGACCCAGTACTTC
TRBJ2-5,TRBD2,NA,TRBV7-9,CASSKIERGAQETQYF,TGTGCCAGCAGCAAAATTGAGCGGGGAGCTCAAGAGACCCAGTACTTC
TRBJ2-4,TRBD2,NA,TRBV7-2,CASSFGGAGKNIQYF,TGTGCCAGCAGCTTCGGGGGGGCTGGCAAAAACATTCAGTACTTC